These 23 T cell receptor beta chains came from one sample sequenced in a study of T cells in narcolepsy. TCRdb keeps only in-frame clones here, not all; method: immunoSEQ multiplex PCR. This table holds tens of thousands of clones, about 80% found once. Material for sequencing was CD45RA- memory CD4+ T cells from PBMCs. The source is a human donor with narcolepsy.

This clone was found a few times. The CDR3 DNA is TGCAGCGTTGACAGGGAGAGGGTCTACAATGAGCAGTTCTTC. Amino acids: CSVDRERVYNEQFF. The chain uses TRBV29-1 and TRBJ2-1; tentatively, D is TRBD1 or TRBD2 (5 bases each). V dropped 3 bases and J dropped 3 bases, with 12 bases sitting between them. The V gene's germline CDR1 is SQVTM and CDR2 ANQGSEA. This CDR3 comprises 14 residues.

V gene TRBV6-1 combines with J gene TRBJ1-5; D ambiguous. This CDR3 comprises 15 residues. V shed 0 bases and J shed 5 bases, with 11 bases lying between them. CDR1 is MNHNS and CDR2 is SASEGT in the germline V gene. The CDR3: CASSEAAHIHQPQHF. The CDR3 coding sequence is TGTGCCAGCAGTGAAGCAGCACACATCCATCAGCCCCAGCATTTT.

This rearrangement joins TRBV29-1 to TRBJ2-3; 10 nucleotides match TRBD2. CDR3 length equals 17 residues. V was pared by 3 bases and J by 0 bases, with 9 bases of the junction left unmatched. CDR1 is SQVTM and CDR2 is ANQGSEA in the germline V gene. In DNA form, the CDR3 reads TGCAGCGTTGAGCTAGGGGCGACTAGCGGGAGCACAGATACGCAGTATTTT. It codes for CSVELGATSGSTDTQYF.

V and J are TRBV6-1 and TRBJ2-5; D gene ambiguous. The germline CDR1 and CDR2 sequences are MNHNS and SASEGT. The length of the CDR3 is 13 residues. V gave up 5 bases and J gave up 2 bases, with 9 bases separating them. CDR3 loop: CASSPVPQETQYF. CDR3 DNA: TGTGCCAGCAGTCCGGTACCTCAAGAGACCCAGTACTTC.

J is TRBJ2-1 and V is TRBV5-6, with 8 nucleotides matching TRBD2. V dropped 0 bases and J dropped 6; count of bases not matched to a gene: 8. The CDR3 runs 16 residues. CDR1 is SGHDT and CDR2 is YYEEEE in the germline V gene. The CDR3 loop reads CASSLEGAGGFNEQFF. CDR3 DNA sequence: TGTGCCAGCAGCTTGGAAGGCGCGGGGGGTTTCAATGAGCAGTTCTTC.

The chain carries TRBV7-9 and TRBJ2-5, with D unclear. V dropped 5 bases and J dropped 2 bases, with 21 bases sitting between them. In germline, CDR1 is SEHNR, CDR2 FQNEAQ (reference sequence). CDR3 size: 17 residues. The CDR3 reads CASSTGTEVAHQETQYF. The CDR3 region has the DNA TGTGCCAGCAGCACGGGTACAGAGGTCGCCCATCAAGAGACCCAGTACTTC. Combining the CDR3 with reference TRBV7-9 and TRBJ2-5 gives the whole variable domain DTGVSQNPRHKITKRGQNVTFRCDPISEHNRLYWYRQTLGQGPEFLTYFQNEAQLEKSRLLSDRFSAERPKGSFSTLEIQRTEQGDSAMYLCASSTGTEVAHQETQYFGPGTRLLVL.

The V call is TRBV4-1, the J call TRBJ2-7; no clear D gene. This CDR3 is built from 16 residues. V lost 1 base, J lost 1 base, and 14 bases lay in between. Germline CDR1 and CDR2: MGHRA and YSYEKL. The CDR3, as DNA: TGCGCCAGCAGCCAAGCTGAAAGGAGAAATTCCTACGAGCAGTACTTC. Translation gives CASSQAERRNSYEQYF.

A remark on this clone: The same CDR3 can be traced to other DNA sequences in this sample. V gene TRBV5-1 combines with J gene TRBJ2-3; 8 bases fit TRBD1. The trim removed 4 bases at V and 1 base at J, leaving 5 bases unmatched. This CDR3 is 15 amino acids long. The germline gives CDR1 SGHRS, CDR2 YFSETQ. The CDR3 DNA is TGCGCCAGCAGCCTCAGGGGGCTAGGCACAGATACGCAGTATTTT. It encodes CASSLRGLGTDTQYF.

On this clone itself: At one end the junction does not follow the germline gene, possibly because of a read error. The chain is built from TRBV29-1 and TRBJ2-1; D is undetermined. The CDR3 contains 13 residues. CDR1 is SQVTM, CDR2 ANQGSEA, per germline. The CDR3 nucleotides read TGCAGCTTTGATGGTACTGACAACAATGAGCAGTTCTTC. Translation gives CSFDGTDNNEQFF.

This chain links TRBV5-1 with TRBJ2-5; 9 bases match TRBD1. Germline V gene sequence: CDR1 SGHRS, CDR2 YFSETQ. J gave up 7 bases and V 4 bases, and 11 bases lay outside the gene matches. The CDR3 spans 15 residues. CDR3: CASSPDRGTKGTQYF. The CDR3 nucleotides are TGCGCCAGCAGCCCGGACAGGGGAACGAAGGGGACCCAGTACTTC.

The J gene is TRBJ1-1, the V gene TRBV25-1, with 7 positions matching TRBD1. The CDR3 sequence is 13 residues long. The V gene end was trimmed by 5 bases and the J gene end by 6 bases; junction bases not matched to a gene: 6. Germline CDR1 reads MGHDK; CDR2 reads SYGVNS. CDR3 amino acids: CASSPDRVSEAFF. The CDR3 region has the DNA TGTGCCAGCAGTCCTGACAGGGTCTCTGAAGCTTTCTTT. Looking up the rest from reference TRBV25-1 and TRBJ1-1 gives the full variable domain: EADIYQTPRYLVIGTGKKITLECSQTMGHDKMYWYQQDPGMELHLIHYSYGVNSTEKGDLSSESTVSRIRTEHFPLTLESARPSHTSQYLCASSPDRVSEAFFGQGTRLTVV.

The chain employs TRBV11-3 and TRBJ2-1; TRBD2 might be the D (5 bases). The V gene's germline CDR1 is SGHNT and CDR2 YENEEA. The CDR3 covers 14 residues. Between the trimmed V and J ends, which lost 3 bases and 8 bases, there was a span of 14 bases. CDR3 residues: CASSFDYEKDEQFF. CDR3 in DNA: TGTGCCAGCAGCTTTGACTATGAGAAGGATGAGCAGTTCTTC.

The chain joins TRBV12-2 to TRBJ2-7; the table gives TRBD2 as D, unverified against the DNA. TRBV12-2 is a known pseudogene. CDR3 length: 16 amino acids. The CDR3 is CASRLALAGEFYEQYF. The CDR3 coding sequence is TGTGCAAGTCGCTTAGCCCTAGCGGGGGAGTTCTACGAGCAGTACTTC.

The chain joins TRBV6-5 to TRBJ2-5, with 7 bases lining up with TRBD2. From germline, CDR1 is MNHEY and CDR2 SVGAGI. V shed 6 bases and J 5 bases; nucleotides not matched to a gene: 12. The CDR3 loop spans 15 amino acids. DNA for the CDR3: TGTGCCAGCAGCTGGGGACTATCTGGCGTGGAGACCCAGTACTTC. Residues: CASSWGLSGVETQYF.

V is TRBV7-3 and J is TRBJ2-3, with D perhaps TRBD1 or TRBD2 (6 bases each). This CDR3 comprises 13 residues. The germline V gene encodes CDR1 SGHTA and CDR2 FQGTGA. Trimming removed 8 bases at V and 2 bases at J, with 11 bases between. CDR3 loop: CASATGATDTQYF. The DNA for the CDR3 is TGTGCCAGCGCTACGGGGGCCACAGATACGCAGTATTTT.

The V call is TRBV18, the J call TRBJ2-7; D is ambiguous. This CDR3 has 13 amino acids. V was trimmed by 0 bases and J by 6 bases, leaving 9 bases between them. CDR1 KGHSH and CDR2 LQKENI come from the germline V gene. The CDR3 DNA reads TGTGCCAGCTCACCACCGGTAAGGGCCGAGCAGTACTTC. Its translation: CASSPPVRAEQYF.

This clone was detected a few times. CDR3 loop: CASSDNYGYTF. The CDR3 DNA reads TGTGCCAGCAGTGATAACTATGGCTACACCTTC. This chain joins TRBV6-1 and TRBJ1-2; D not certain. Germline assignment: CDR1 MNHNS and CDR2 SASEGT. V lost 3 bases, J lost 1 base, and 0 bases lay in between. The CDR3 length is 11 residues.

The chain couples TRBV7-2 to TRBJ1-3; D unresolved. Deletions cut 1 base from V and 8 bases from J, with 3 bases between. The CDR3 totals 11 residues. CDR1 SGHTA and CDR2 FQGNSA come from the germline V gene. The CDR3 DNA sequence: TGTGCCAGCAGCTTAGTGGACACCATATATTTT. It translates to CASSLVDTIYF.

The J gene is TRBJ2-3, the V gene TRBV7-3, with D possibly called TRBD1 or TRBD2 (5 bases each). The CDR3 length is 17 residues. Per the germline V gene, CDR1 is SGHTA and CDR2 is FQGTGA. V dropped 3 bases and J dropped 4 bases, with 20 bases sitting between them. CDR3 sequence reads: CASSLGRAPRYADTQYF. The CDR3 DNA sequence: TGTGCCAGCAGCTTGGGGCGGGCGCCAAGGTACGCAGATACGCAGTATTTT.

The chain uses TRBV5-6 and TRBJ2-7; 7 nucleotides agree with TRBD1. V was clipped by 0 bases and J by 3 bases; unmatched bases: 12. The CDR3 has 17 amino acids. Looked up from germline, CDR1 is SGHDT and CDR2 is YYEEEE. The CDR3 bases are TGTGCCAGCAGCTTGGGCAAACGGGGCAGGGGGAACTACGAGCAGTACTTC. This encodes CASSLGKRGRGNYEQYF.

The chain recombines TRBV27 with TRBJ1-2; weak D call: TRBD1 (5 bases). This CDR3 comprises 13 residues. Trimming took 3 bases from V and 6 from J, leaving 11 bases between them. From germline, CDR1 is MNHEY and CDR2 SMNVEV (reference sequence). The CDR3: CASSFAGEDGYTF. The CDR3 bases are TGTGCCAGCAGTTTCGCGGGGGAGGATGGCTACACCTTC.

CDR3 in DNA: TGTGCCAGCAGTCCAGAGACAGGGGCCGCAACTAATGAAAAACTGTTTTTT. Its protein is CASSPETGAATNEKLFF. The chain combines TRBV28 with TRBJ1-4; 8 bases align to TRBD1. With 5 bases clipped from V and 0 bases from J, the junction kept 8 bases outside the gene matches. Germline CDR1 reads MDHEN; CDR2 reads SYDVKM. This CDR3 is built from 17 residues. The whole variable domain, remainder taken from reference TRBV28 and TRBJ1-4, is DVKVTQSSRYLVKRTGEKVFLECVQDMDHENMFWYRQDPGLGLRLIYFSYDVKMKEKGDIPEGYSVSREKKERFSLILESASTNQTSMYLCASSPETGAATNEKLFFGSGTQLSVL.

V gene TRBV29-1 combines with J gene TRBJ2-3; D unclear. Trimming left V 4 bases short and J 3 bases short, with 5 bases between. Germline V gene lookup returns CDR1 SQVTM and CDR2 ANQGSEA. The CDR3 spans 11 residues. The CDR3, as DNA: TGCAGCGTTGGAGTTACAGATACGCAGTATTTT. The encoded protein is CSVGVTDTQYF.